Shown below are 29 T cell receptor beta chains from a single sample sequenced in a study of T-cell reconstitution after alpha-beta-depleted transplantation in children. Unique molecular identifiers were incorporated into the prepared TCRbeta library. Each CDR3 protein gets one entry after TCRdb re-called the PCR reads with MiXCR. The sample consists of roughly 300,000 distinct CDR3 sequences, about 9.9% of them appearing once. The sample here was peripheral blood, taken 180 days after TCRalphabeta/CD19-depleted stem cell transplant. The source of these receptors is a male patient between 2 and 15 years old who had a stem cell transplant for chronic granulomatous disease, so the T cells may come from the graft donor.

This clonotype was seen ten or more times. This chain joins TRBV6-6 and TRBJ2-1; 7 bases fit TRBD2. The V gene end was trimmed by 6 bases and the J gene end by 8 bases; junction bases not matched to a gene: 4. In germline, CDR1 is MNHNY, CDR2 SVGAGI (reference sequence). The length of the CDR3 is 12 residues. CDR3 nucleotides: TGTGCCAGCAGCGCGAGCGGGGATGAGCAGTTCTTC. It translates to CASSASGDEQFF.

The table lists this clonotype with many counts. The rearrangement links TRBV29-1 to TRBJ2-5; a weak D match, TRBD1 (6 bases). The CDR3 length is 18 residues. V lost 7 bases, J lost 5 bases, and 32 bases lay in between. Germline-derived CDR1 and CDR2 are SQVTM and ANQGSEA. The CDR3 DNA sequence: TGCAGCGCTACCACTGGGGGCGTGGGGGACCCCTTTGGGGAGACCCAGTACTTC. It codes for CSATTGGVGDPFGETQYF.

This clonotype was found many times. V is TRBV12-3 or TRBV12-4 and J is TRBJ2-4, with D possibly TRBD1 on 7 matching bases. V lost 7 bases and J lost 12, with 22 bases in between. CDR3 length: 14 residues. The CDR3 nucleotides read TGTGCCAGCACTTTTGGGGGGACAGCCGGCCATCAGTACTTC. This translates into CASTFGGTAGHQYF.

This clonotype showed up many times. The rearrangement uses TRBV5-1 and TRBJ1-6; D not resolved. The V end lost 0 bases, the J end lost 9 bases, and 10 bases lay between the germline ends. Germline loops: CDR1 SGHRS, CDR2 YFSETQ. The length of the CDR3 is 14 residues. CDR3 protein: CASSLALDGSPLHF. The CDR3 region has the DNA TGCGCCAGCAGCTTGGCTCTGGACGGTTCACCCCTCCACTTT.

There are many counts of this clonotype. V is TRBV11-1 and J is TRBJ2-1; 14 bases are a match to TRBD2. Germline V gene data show CDR1 as SGHAT and CDR2 as FQDESV (reference sequence). The V segment lost 1 base and the J segment 4 bases; nucleotides outside the gene matches: 9. The CDR3 runs to 19 residues. The CDR3 DNA follows: TGTGCCAGCAGCTTAGACGGGAGACTAGCGGGAGGGAAATACAATGAGCAGTTCTTC. Its protein is CASSLDGRLAGGKYNEQFF.

In its sample, this clonotype was seen many times. The rearrangement links TRBV12-3 or TRBV12-4 to TRBJ1-5; D may be TRBD1 (6 bases). The V and J ends lost 6 bases and 5 bases respectively, with 8 bases between them. The CDR3 runs to 12 residues. This chain's CDR3 is CASRQGYQPQHF. In DNA form, the CDR3 reads TGTGCCAGCAGACAGGGTTATCAGCCCCAGCATTTT.

This clonotype occurred many times. The V call is TRBV20-1, the J call TRBJ2-7; 8 bases match TRBD2. Germline CDR1 DFQATT, CDR2 SNEGSKA (reference sequence). This CDR3 spans 15 amino acids. Trimming took 3 bases from V and 3 from J; bases not matched to a gene: 10. CDR3 in amino acids: CSARVPMSGGYEQYF. The CDR3 DNA is TGCAGTGCTAGGGTCCCCATGAGCGGGGGCTACGAGCAGTACTTC.

At least ten counts were recorded for this clonotype. The rearrangement joins TRBV20-1 to TRBJ2-3, with TRBD2 as a possible D gene (5 bases). This CDR3 contains 14 residues. Germline V gene lookup returns CDR1 DFQATT and CDR2 SNEGSKA (reference sequence). The germline V and J ends were trimmed by 7 bases and 3 bases, with 17 bases remaining between them. Here the CDR3 DNA reads TGCAGTGTTGATCGAGAGGGTTTAACAGATACGCAGTATTTT. Translation: CSVDREGLTDTQYF.

This clonotype has at least ten counts. V is TRBV18 and J is TRBJ2-7; D is perhaps TRBD1 or TRBD2 (6 bases each). V lost 4 bases and J 3 bases, leaving 19 bases between the germline ends. Per germline, CDR1 KGHSH and CDR2 LQKENI. The CDR3 loop spans 16 amino acids. DNA of the CDR3: TGTGCCAGCTCACGGGCGGGACATATCGACTACTACGAGCAGTACTTC. Protein product: CASSRAGHIDYYEQYF.

In this sample, this clonotype turned up many times. This chain links TRBV6-5 with TRBJ2-7; 13 nucleotides agree with TRBD2. The germline gives CDR1 MNHEY, CDR2 SVGAGI. The CDR3 runs 18 residues. Trimming took 0 bases from V and 0 from J; bases not matched to a gene: 5. The CDR3 region has the DNA TGTGCCAGCAGTTACTCTCGGGGACTAGCGGGGTCCTCCTACGAGCAGTACTTC. Encoded protein: CASSYSRGLAGSSYEQYF.

This clonotype has a count of ten or more. This chain uses TRBV15 with TRBJ2-6, with TRBD1 as a possible D gene (5 bases). The CDR3 consists of 15 residues. Germline V lookup: CDR1 LNHNV, CDR2 YYDKDF (reference sequence). Trimming pared 10 bases from V and 0 bases from J, leaving 13 bases between. The DNA of the CDR3 is TGTGCCATCGGCGGACAACACTCTGGGGCCAACGTCCTGACTTTC. Translating gives CAIGGQHSGANVLTF.

This clonotype was recorded at least ten times. The rearrangement uses TRBV5-1 and TRBJ1-4; a weak D match, TRBD1 (5 bases). Germline values: CDR1 SGHRS, CDR2 YFSETQ. CDR3 length equals 19 residues. V was shortened by 0 bases and J by 4 bases, with 22 bases between the two germline ends. In nucleotides, the CDR3 is TGCGCCAGCAGCTTGGTCGGATGGGGAGGGGACCAAGATAATGAAAAACTGTTTTTT. Translated: CASSLVGWGGDQDNEKLFF.

At least ten counts were recorded for this clonotype. The chain is built from TRBV7-4 and TRBJ2-3, with 8 bases aligning to TRBD2. The CDR3 extends over 16 amino acids. Trimming removed 6 bases from V and 1 base from J; junction bases left unmatched: 9. Germline-derived CDR1 and CDR2 are SGHVT and SQSDAQ. Here the CDR3 reads CASSPRGGWGTDTQYF. The CDR3 nucleotides are TGTGCCAGCAGTCCTCGGGGGGGCTGGGGCACAGATACGCAGTATTTT.

The chain employs TRBV19 and TRBJ2-1; 8 nucleotides agree with TRBD2. From germline, CDR1 is LNHDA and CDR2 SQIVND (reference sequence). The junction had 2 bases not matched to a gene; V was cut back by 4 bases and J by 0 bases. The CDR3 runs to 15 residues. CDR3 sequence: CASSKRGYSYNEQFF. The CDR3 nucleotides read TGTGCCAGTAGTAAGCGGGGGTACTCCTACAATGAGCAGTTCTTC.

In this sample, this clonotype turned up a few times. The chain uses TRBV30 and TRBJ2-7; no definite D call. This CDR3 has 14 residues. Germline V lookup: CDR1 GTSNPN, CDR2 SVGIG (reference sequence). Trimming removed 2 bases at V and 3 bases at J, with 14 bases between. CDR3 nucleotides: TGTGCCTGGAGTTGGTGGCCCACGGGCTACGAGCAGTACTTC. This gives the protein CAWSWWPTGYEQYF.

This clonotype has a count of ten or more. The chain combines TRBV6-2 or TRBV6-3 with TRBJ2-1, with D perhaps matching TRBD1 or TRBD2 (5 bases each). Germline V gene lookup returns CDR1 MNHEY and CDR2 SVGEGT. The germline V and J ends were trimmed by 5 bases and 7 bases, with 18 bases remaining between them. CDR3 size: 15 residues. DNA of the CDR3: TGTGCCAGCAGTCCCTCTCGGGGCGTGACGAATGAGCAGTTCTTC. It codes for CASSPSRGVTNEQFF.

This clonotype was picked up many times. The CDR3 nucleotides are TGTGCCAGCAGCTTATCTCCGGGGGCACAAGAGACCCAGTACTTC. It encodes CASSLSPGAQETQYF. V is TRBV7-8 and J is TRBJ2-5; D is tentatively TRBD1 or TRBD2 (6 bases each). Deletions cut 2 bases from V and 2 bases from J, with 12 bases between. Germline CDR1 is SGHVS and CDR2 is FQNEAQ. This CDR3 contains 15 residues.

This clonotype occurred once. This rearrangement joins TRBV4-2 to TRBJ2-7, with 10 bases lining up with TRBD2. The CDR3 extends over 20 amino acids. Germline V gene lookup returns CDR1 LGHNA and CDR2 YNFKEQ. The V segment lost 9 bases and the J segment 6 bases; nucleotides outside the gene matches: 29. The CDR3 nucleotides read TGTGCCAGGGGCCCCGGGCTACTGAGAGCGGGGGGGCGAATCGGAGGCGAGCAGTACTTC. This sequence encodes CARGPGLLRAGGRIGGEQYF.

The table lists this clonotype with a few counts. The chain has TRBV6-1 and TRBJ2-2, with 11 bases fitting TRBD2. With 6 bases clipped from V and 6 bases from J, the junction kept 3 bases outside the gene matches. The CDR3 covers 14 residues. From germline, CDR1 is MNHNS and CDR2 SASEGT. CDR3: CASRLAGVSGELFF. The CDR3 DNA is TGTGCCAGCAGACTAGCGGGAGTGTCCGGGGAGCTGTTTTTT.

The V and J genes are TRBV5-1 and TRBJ2-7; maybe TRBD2 (5 bases). This CDR3 spans 14 amino acids. Between the trimmed V and J ends, which lost 0 bases and 3 bases, there was a span of 10 bases. Looked up from germline, CDR1 is SGHRS and CDR2 is YFSETQ. CDR3 DNA sequence: TGCGCCAGCAGCTTGGCCGAGGGTGGCTACGAGCAGTACTTC. Amino acids: CASSLAEGGYEQYF.

This clonotype has ten or more counts. The chain has TRBV12-3 or TRBV12-4 and TRBJ2-3; D assignment may be TRBD1 or TRBD2 (5 bases each). The CDR3 extends over 15 amino acids. V was shortened by 3 bases and J by 1 base, with 11 bases between the two germline ends. The CDR3 sequence: CASSFGTWGTDTQYF. CDR3 nucleotide sequence: TGTGCCAGCAGTTTTGGGACGTGGGGCACAGATACGCAGTATTTT.

Many counts were recorded for this clonotype. The gene calls are TRBV20-1 and TRBJ2-7, with D perhaps given as TRBD1 or TRBD2 (5 bases each). The ends were cut back, 3 bases at V and 4 bases at J, with 16 bases in the middle. There are 14 residues in the CDR3. The germline V gene has CDR1 DFQATT and CDR2 SNEGSKA (reference sequence). In DNA form, the CDR3 reads TGCAGTGCTAGGGTACCGGGACGCGGATACGAGCAGTACTTC. Translation gives CSARVPGRGYEQYF.

The chain is built from TRBV28 and TRBJ2-3, with 10 bases that match TRBD1. The CDR3 runs 16 residues. V dropped 7 bases and J dropped 3; count of bases not matched to a gene: 10. Germline-derived CDR1 and CDR2 are MDHEN and SYDVKM. In DNA, the CDR3 is TGTGCCAGCACCCCGGGGGGGGACAGGGGAACAGATACGCAGTATTTT. It yields the protein CASTPGGDRGTDTQYF.

This clonotype was recorded many times. CDR3 loop: CSAGSTGVGAGYEQYF. The CDR3, as DNA: TGCAGTGCTGGGTCAACAGGGGTCGGGGCGGGATACGAGCAGTACTTC. The V gene is TRBV20-1, the J gene TRBJ2-7, with D possibly being TRBD1 (7 bases). This CDR3 spans 16 amino acids. V was pared by 5 bases and J by 4 bases, with 24 bases between. Germline CDR1 reads DFQATT; CDR2 reads SNEGSKA (reference sequence).

This clonotype was detected ten times or more. The genes are TRBV12-3 or TRBV12-4 and TRBJ2-7; TRBD2 aligns across 14 bases. This CDR3 is 16 amino acids long. The junction had 8 bases not matched to a gene; V was cut back by 6 bases and J by 4 bases. CDR3 bases: TGTGCCAGCAGCTCCGGGACTAGCGGGAGTATTTACGAGCAGTACTTC. Encoded protein: CASSSGTSGSIYEQYF.

This clonotype was seen repeatedly, ten times or more. This sequence joins TRBV5-1 and TRBJ2-2; the D gene could be TRBD1 or TRBD2 (5 bases each). Germline CDR1 SGHRS, CDR2 YFSETQ. The CDR3 loop spans 15 amino acids. V dropped 4 bases and J dropped 1 base, with 11 bases sitting between them. CDR3 sequence reads: CASSRGSWNTGELFF. The CDR3 region has the DNA TGCGCCAGCAGCCGGGGCAGTTGGAACACCGGGGAGCTGTTTTTT.

This clonotype has ten or more counts. This rearrangement joins TRBV7-2 to TRBJ2-7; D ambiguous. V dropped 3 bases and J dropped 0 bases, with 9 bases sitting between them. The CDR3 covers 14 residues. CDR1 is SGHTA, CDR2 FQGNSA, per germline. This chain's CDR3 is CASSFNWVSYEQYF. The DNA for the CDR3 is TGTGCCAGCAGCTTTAATTGGGTCTCCTACGAGCAGTACTTC.

Ten or more counts support this clonotype. This chain uses TRBV20-1 with TRBJ1-3; no reliable D call. V lost 5 bases to trimming and J lost 8 bases, with 13 bases between them. The V gene's germline CDR1 is DFQATT and CDR2 SNEGSKA (reference sequence). CDR3 length equals 12 residues. CDR3 region: CSAQLLPDTIYF. For the CDR3, the DNA is TGCAGTGCTCAGCTCCTACCGGACACCATATATTTT.

At least ten counts were recorded for this clonotype. The chain is built from TRBV20-1 and TRBJ1-5; 10 positions match TRBD1. J gave up 0 bases and V 3 bases, and 11 bases lay outside the gene matches. Germline CDR1 DFQATT, CDR2 SNEGSKA (reference sequence). This CDR3 comprises 18 residues. In DNA, the CDR3 is TGCAGTGCTAGTCGGGACAGGGGATCTTCTTATAGCAATCAGCCCCAGCATTTT. Translated: CSASRDRGSSYSNQPQHF.